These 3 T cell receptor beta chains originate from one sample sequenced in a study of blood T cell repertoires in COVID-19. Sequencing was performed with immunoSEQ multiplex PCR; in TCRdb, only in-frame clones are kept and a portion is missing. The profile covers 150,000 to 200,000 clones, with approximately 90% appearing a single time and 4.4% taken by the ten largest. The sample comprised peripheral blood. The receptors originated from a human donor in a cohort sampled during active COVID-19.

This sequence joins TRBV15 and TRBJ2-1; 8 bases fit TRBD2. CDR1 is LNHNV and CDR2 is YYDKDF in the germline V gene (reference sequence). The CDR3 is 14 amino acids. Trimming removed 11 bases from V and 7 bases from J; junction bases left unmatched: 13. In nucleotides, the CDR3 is TGTGCCTCACGGGCGGGAGGTTTTGGGAATGAGCAGTTCTTC. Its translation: CASRAGGFGNEQFF. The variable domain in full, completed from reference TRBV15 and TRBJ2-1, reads DAMVIQNPRYQVTQFGKPVTLSCSQTLNHNVMYWYQQKSSQAPKLLFHYYDKDFNNEADTPDNFQSRRPNTSFCFLDIRSPGLGDTAMYLCASRAGGFGNEQFFGPGTRLTVL.

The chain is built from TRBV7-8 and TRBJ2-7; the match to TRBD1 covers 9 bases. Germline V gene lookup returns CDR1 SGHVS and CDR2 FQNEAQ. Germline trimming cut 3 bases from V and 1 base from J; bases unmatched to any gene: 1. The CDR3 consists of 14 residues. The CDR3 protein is CASSFGTGSYEQYF. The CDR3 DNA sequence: TGTGCCAGCAGCTTCGGGACAGGGTCCTACGAGCAGTACTTC.

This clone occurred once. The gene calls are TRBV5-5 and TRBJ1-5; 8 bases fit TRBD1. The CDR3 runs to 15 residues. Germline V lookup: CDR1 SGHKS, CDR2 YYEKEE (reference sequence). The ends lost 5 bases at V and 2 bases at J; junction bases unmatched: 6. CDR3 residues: CASRPGGAGNQPQHF. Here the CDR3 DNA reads TGTGCCAGCAGACCAGGGGGCGCGGGCAATCAGCCCCAGCATTTT.